Following are 14 T cell receptor beta chains from one sample sequenced in a study of blood T cell repertoires in COVID-19. The method was immunoSEQ multiplex PCR; TCRdb's version includes in-frame clones alone and lacks a portion of them. Counted here are some 240,000 clones, roughly nine tenths occurring once; the ten biggest clones make up around 6.5%. The specimen was peripheral blood. The receptors shown here come from a man aged 55-75 years who had recovered from COVID-19.

This chain uses TRBV28 with TRBJ1-6, with D unresolved. Between the trimmed V and J ends, which lost 5 bases and 11 bases, there was a span of 13 bases. CDR1 is MDHEN and CDR2 is SYDVKM in the germline V gene. This CDR3 spans 13 amino acids. CDR3 in amino acids: CASSLTRGPPLHF. The CDR3 DNA reads TGTGCCAGCAGTCTTACCCGTGGGCCACCCCTCCACTTT.

This chain uses TRBV2 with TRBJ2-7, with D perhaps matching TRBD2 (5 bases). The CDR3 contains 15 residues. Germline values: CDR1 SNHLY, CDR2 FYNNEI. V gave up 2 bases and J gave up 0 bases, with 11 bases separating them. The DNA of the CDR3 is TGTGCCAGCAGTGAAACTTGGGAGAGCTCCTACGAGCAGTACTTC. Its translation is CASSETWESSYEQYF.

The chain combines TRBV6-1 with TRBJ1-4; no reliable D call. The germline V gene has CDR1 MNHNS and CDR2 SASEGT. This CDR3 comprises 12 residues. The germline V and J ends were trimmed by 2 bases and 7 bases, with 5 bases remaining between them. For the CDR3, the DNA is TGTGCCAGCAGTGAAATCGGTGAAAAACTGTTTTTT. Translated: CASSEIGEKLFF.

This clone has only one observation. J is TRBJ2-3 and V is TRBV7-8, with D possibly TRBD1 on 5 matching bases. V was clipped by 10 bases and J by 2 bases, with 10 bases between them. From germline, CDR1 is SGHVS and CDR2 FQNEAQ. The CDR3 runs to 12 residues. CDR3 sequence: CAIGHNTDTQYF. In DNA, the CDR3 is TGTGCCATCGGACACAACACAGATACGCAGTATTTT. Together with reference TRBV7-8 and TRBJ2-3, the CDR3 gives the full variable domain: GAGVSQSPRYKVAKRGQDVALRCDPISGHVSLFWYQQALGQGPEFLTYFQNEAQLDKSGLPSDRFFAERPEGSVSTLKIQRTQQEDSAVYLCAIGHNTDTQYFGPGTRLTVL.

The chain uses TRBV7-7 and TRBJ2-3; 11 bases are shared with TRBD2. The CDR3 loop spans 19 amino acids. Germline loops: CDR1 SSHAT, CDR2 FNYEAQ (reference sequence). Trimming removed 1 base from V and 1 base from J; junction bases left unmatched: 10. This CDR3 is CASSLDLAGGKGCTDTQYF. The CDR3 bases are TGTGCCAGCAGCTTAGACCTAGCGGGGGGTAAAGGGTGCACAGATACGCAGTATTTT.

The rearrangement joins TRBV7-9 to TRBJ2-2; 7 bases map to TRBD1. Germline V gene sequence: CDR1 SEHNR, CDR2 FQNEAQ (reference sequence). The trim removed 7 bases at V and 4 bases at J, leaving 12 bases unmatched. This CDR3 contains 16 residues. This CDR3 reads CASTIAGTAITGELFF. Here the CDR3 DNA reads TGTGCCAGCACCATTGCCGGGACAGCCATCACCGGGGAGCTGTTTTTT.

The chain recombines TRBV2 with TRBJ1-2, with TRBD1 identical over 8 bases. The CDR3 length is 14 residues. Trimming took 6 bases from V and 4 from J; bases not matched to a gene: 7. CDR1 and CDR2 from the germline V gene are SNHLY and FYNNEI. The CDR3 loop reads CASRSSGGGYGYTF. The CDR3 region has the DNA TGTGCCAGCAGGTCGTCAGGGGGCGGCTATGGCTACACCTTC.

In regard to this clone: Other DNA variants within this sample encode the same CDR3. The chain joins TRBV9 to TRBJ2-5; tentatively, D is TRBD1 (6 bases). V lost 2 bases and J 2 bases, leaving 7 bases between the germline ends. The germline V gene encodes CDR1 SGDLS and CDR2 YYNGEE. The CDR3 loop spans 13 amino acids. The CDR3 here is CASSVGQQETQYF. CDR3 in DNA: TGTGCCAGCAGCGTTGGACAGCAAGAGACCCAGTACTTC.

V usage is TRBV27 and J usage is TRBJ1-2; TRBD1 aligns across 9 bases. Trimming took 6 bases from V and 4 from J; bases not matched to a gene: 12. CDR3 length: 16 amino acids. Germline V gives CDR1 MNHEY, CDR2 SMNVEV (reference sequence). The CDR3 region is CASSARVGQGSYGYTF. CDR3 nucleotide sequence: TGTGCCAGCAGCGCCCGGGTGGGACAGGGCTCCTATGGCTACACCTTC.

The chain recombines TRBV19 with TRBJ2-1, with TRBD1 matching 11 bases. V was clipped by 6 bases and J by 4 bases; unmatched bases: 2. Per the germline V gene, CDR1 is LNHDA and CDR2 is SQIVND (reference sequence). The CDR3 length is 14 residues. The CDR3 nucleotides are TGTGCCAGTAGCAGGGACAGGGGGTACAATGAGCAGTTCTTC. Its translation: CASSRDRGYNEQFF.

The rearrangement uses TRBV12-3 or TRBV12-4 and TRBJ2-7; TRBD1 matches at 8 bases. The V gene end was trimmed by 6 bases and the J gene end by 4 bases; junction bases not matched to a gene: 2. The CDR3 length is 12 residues. The CDR3 spells CASRQGAYEQYF. CDR3 nucleotide sequence: TGTGCCAGCAGGCAGGGGGCGTACGAGCAGTACTTC.

The chain recombines TRBV27 with TRBJ2-7; TRBD2 agrees at 9 bases. The CDR3 is 18 amino acids. Unmatched junction bases numbered 13, after V lost 4 bases and J lost 0 bases. Looked up from germline, CDR1 is MNHEY and CDR2 is SMNVEV (reference sequence). Written as DNA, the CDR3 is TGTGCCAGCAGTTCCCCCCCAGCGGGAGGCCCGATCTCCTACGAGCAGTACTTC. As protein: CASSSPPAGGPISYEQYF.

This chain uses TRBV5-8 with TRBJ1-3; no definite D call. CDR1 and CDR2 (germline): SGHTS, YDEGEE. The V gene lost 0 bases and the J gene lost 0 bases, with 7 bases spanning the gap. CDR3 length: 15 amino acids. The CDR3 loop reads CASSLGASSGNTIYF. CDR3 nucleotide sequence: TGTGCCAGCAGCTTGGGGGCCTCCTCTGGAAACACCATATATTTT.

There are a few counts of this clone. The chain uses TRBV3-1 (or the pseudogene TRBV3-2) and TRBJ1-1; D is possibly TRBD1 (6 bases). The CDR3 extends over 15 amino acids. Germline-derived CDR1 and CDR2 are LGHDT and YNNKEL (reference sequence). V was shortened by 6 bases and J by 4 bases, with 18 bases between the two germline ends. The CDR3 spells CASRHRAQEGTEAFF. The CDR3 DNA sequence: TGTGCCAGCAGACACAGGGCTCAAGAGGGCACTGAAGCTTTCTTT.